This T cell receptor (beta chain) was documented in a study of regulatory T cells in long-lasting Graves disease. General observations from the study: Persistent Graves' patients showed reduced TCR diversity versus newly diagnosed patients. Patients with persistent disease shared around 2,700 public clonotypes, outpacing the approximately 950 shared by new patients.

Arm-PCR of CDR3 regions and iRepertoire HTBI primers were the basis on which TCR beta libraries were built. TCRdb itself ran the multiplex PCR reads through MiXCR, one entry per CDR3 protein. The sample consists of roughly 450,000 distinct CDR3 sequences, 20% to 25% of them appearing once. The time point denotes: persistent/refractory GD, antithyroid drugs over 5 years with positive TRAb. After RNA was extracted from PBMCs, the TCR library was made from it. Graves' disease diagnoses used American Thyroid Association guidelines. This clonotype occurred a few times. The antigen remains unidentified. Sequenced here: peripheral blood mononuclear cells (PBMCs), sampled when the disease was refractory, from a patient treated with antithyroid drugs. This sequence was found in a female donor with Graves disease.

The DNA of the CDR3 is TGTGCCAGCAGCTGGGCGGCGCTCGGGGAGCTGTTTTTT. Translation gives CASSWAALGELFF. The gene calls are TRBV5-6 and TRBJ2-2; D is uncertain. The CDR3 runs 13 residues. Trimming stripped 3 bases from V and 7 bases from J, with 10 bases between. Germline V gives CDR1 SGHDT, CDR2 YYEEEE.